This TCR beta chain originates from a study of naive and memory T cell subsets. Broader study findings: Possibly reflecting memory cells re-expressing CD45RA, a few larger clonotypes occurred in naive repertoires, especially CD8. Diversity fell and Gini index rose from naive through CM, EM, EMRA.

Cells stained for CD3, CD4, CD8, CD45RA, CD27 and viability were sorted into four CD45RA/CD27 subsets. Two oligonucleotides, mixed equimolar, formed the beta constant-region primer covering TRBC1 and TRBC2. Four rounds of PCR amplified the ligated cDNA using nested alpha and beta constant-region primers plus SP2. In TCRdb, the UMI-ligation and nested PCR reads were re-called with MiXCR into one record per CDR3 protein. The sample yields about 160,000 distinct CDR3 sequences, roughly 22% seen once. This clonotype has more than one count but fewer than ten. Its target is not known. What was sequenced was naive CD4+ T cells from blood. The clonotype comes from a human donor in good health.

The CDR3 reads CSARGVHEQYF. CDR3 bases: TGCAGTGCTAGGGGGGTACACGAGCAGTACTTC. This chain connects TRBV20-1 to TRBJ2-7; D may correspond to TRBD1 or TRBD2 (5 bases each). The V end lost 3 bases, the J end lost 5 bases, and 8 bases lay between the germline ends. Germline V CDR1 and CDR2: DFQATT, SNEGSKA (reference sequence). The CDR3 length is 11 residues.